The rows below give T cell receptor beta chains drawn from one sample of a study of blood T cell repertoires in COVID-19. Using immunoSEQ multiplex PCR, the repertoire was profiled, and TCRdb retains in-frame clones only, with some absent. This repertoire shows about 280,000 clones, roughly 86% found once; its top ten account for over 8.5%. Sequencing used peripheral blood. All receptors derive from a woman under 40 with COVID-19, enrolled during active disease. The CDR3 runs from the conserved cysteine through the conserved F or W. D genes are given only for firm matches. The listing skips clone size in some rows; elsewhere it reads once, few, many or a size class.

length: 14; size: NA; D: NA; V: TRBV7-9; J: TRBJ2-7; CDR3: CASSLGQGGYEQYF; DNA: TGTGCCAGCAGCTTAGGCCAGGGGGGATACGAGCAGTACTTC
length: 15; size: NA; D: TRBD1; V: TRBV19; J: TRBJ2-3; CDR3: CASSIMVGTADTQYF; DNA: TGTGCCAGTAGTATAATGGTGGGGACAGCAGATACGCAGTATTTT
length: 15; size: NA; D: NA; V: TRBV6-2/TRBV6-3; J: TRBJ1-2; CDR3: CASSYSGGRNYGYTF; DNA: TGTGCCAGCAGTTACTCGGGAGGGCGGAACTATGGCTACACCTTC
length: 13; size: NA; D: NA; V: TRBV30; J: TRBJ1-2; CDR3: CAWKGGALGGYTF; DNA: TGTGCCTGGAAAGGCGGGGCTCTGGGCGGCTACACCTTC
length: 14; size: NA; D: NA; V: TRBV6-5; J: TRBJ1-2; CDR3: CASSYSRRGEGYTF; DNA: TGTGCCAGCAGTTACTCCCGACGGGGGGAAGGCTACACCTTC
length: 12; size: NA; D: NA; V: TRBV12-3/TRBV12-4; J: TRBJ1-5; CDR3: CASTGFNQPQHF; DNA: TGTGCCAGCACAGGTTTCAATCAGCCCCAGCATTTT
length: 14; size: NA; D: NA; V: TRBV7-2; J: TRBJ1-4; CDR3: CASSRRDIGEKLFF; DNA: TGTGCCAGCAGCCGCCGGGACATTGGTGAAAAACTGTTTTTT
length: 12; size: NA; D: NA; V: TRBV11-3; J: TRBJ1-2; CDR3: CASHPRYYGYTF; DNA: TGTGCCAGCCACCCACGGTACTATGGCTACACCTTC
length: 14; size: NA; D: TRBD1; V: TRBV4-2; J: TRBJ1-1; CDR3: CASSPLTGGTEAFF; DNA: TGTGCCAGCAGCCCTCTGACAGGGGGCACTGAAGCTTTCTTT
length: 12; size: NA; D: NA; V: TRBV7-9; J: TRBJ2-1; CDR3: CASRPRWENPFF; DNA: TGTGCCAGCAGACCCCGTTGGGAGAATCCGTTCTTC
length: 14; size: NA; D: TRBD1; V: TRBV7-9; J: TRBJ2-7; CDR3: CASSITGTDYEQYF; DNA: TGTGCCAGCAGTATCACCGGGACAGATTACGAGCAGTACTTC
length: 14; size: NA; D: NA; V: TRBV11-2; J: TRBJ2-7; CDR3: CASSLGGGTYEQYF; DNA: TGTGCCAGCAGCTTAGGGGGCGGAACCTACGAGCAGTACTTC
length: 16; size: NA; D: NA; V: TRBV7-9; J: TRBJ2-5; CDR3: CASSLEGGLRSLVQYF; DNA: TGTGCCAGCAGCTTAGAGGGAGGCCTCAGGTCCTTGGTCCAGTACTTC
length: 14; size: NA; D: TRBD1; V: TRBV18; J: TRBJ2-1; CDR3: CASSPGTGKGEQFF; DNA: TGTGCCAGCTCACCCGGGACAGGGAAGGGTGAGCAGTTCTTC
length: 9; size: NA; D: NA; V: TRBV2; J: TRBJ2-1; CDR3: CASGYEQFF; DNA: TGTGCCAGCGGCTATGAGCAGTTCTTC
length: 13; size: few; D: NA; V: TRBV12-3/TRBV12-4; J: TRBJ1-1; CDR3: CASSLDSWPEAFF; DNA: TGTGCCAGCAGTCTGGACTCGTGGCCTGAAGCTTTCTTT
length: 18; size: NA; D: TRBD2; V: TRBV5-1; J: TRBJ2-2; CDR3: CASSPTGLAGDYTGELFF; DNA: TGCGCCAGCAGCCCAACAGGACTAGCGGGGGACTACACCGGGGAGCTGTTTTTT
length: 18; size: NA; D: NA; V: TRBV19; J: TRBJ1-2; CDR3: CASGRYRAYLRGDYGYTF; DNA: TGTGCCAGTGGACGTTACAGGGCGTATCTGCGTGGGGACTATGGCTACACCTTC
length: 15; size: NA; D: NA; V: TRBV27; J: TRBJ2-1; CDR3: CASSPDSFSYNEQFF; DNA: TGTGCCAGCAGCCCGGACAGCTTCTCCTACAATGAGCAGTTCTTC
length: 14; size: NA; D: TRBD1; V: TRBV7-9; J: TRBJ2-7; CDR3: CASSSQGARYEQYF; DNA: TGTGCCAGCAGCTCACAGGGGGCCCGCTACGAGCAGTACTTC
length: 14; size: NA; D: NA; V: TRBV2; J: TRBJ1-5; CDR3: CASSEGGVVQPQHF; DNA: TGTGCCAGCAGTGAAGGGGGGGTCGTTCAGCCCCAGCATTTT
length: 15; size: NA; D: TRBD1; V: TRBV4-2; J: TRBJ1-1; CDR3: CASSQPRQGNTEAFF; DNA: TGTGCCAGCAGCCAACCTCGACAGGGAAACACTGAAGCTTTCTTT
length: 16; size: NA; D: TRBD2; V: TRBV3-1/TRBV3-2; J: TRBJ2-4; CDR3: CASSQAGTSIQNIQYF; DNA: TGTGCCAGCAGCCAAGCCGGGACTAGTATCCAAAACATTCAGTACTTC
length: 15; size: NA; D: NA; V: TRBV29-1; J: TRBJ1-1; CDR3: CSVEDPDRENTEAFF; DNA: TGCAGCGTTGAAGACCCGGACAGAGAGAACACTGAAGCTTTCTTT